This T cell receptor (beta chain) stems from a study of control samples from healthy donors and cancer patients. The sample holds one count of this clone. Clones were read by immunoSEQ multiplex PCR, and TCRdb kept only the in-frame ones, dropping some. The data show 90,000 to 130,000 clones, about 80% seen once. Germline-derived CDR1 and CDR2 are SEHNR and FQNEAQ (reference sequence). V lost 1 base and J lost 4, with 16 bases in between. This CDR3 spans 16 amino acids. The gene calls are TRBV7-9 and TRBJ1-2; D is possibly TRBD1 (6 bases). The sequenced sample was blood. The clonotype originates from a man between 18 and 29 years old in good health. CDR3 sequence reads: CASSLGSGAPLYGYTF. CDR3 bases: TGTGCCAGCAGCTTAGGATCAGGGGCCCCTCTCTATGGCTACACCTTC.